This T cell receptor (beta chain) was captured in a study of cytomegalovirus exposure and HLA in healthy donors. The V gene end was trimmed by 4 bases and the J gene end by 9 bases; junction bases not matched to a gene: 13. This CDR3 has 17 residues. Germline assignment: CDR1 LNHNV and CDR2 YYDKDF (reference sequence). This PCR relied on a set of 60 Vbeta primers and 13 Jbeta primers. Profiled with immunoSEQ multiplex PCR; TCRdb holds only in-frame clones, not every one. This repertoire shows 120,000 to 150,000 clones, approximately 84% found once; its top ten account for under 2%. The chain carries TRBV15 and TRBJ1-6, with 9 positions matching TRBD1. The material sequenced was PBMCs. This receptor was identified in a woman between 35 and 50 years old in good health and CMV-seronegative. CDR3 loop: CATSKTTGTGWGSPLHF. The CDR3 DNA reads as TGTGCCACCAGCAAAACTACCGGGACAGGGTGGGGTTCACCCCTCCACTTT.